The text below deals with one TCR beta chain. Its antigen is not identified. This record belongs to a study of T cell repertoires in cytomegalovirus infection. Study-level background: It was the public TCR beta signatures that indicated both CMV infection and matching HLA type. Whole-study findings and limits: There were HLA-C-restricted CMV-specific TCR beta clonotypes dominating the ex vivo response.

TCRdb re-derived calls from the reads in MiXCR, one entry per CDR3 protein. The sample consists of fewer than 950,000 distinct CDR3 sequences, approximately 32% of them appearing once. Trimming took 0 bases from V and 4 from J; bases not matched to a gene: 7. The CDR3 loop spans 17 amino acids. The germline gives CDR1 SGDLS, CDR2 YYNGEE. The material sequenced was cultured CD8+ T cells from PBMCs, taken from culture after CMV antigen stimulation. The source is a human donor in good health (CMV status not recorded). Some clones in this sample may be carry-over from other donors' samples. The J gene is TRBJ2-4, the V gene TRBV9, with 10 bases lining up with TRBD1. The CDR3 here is CASSVDGGTGAKNIQYF. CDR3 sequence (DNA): TGTGCCAGCAGCGTAGACGGCGGGACAGGGGCGAAAAACATTCAGTACTTC.